This is a list of T cell receptor beta chains from one sample in a study of breast tumors, draining lymph nodes, adjacent tissues. TCRdb re-analysed the multiplex PCR reads in MiXCR, keeping a single row per CDR3 protein. The sample carries over 60,000 distinct CDR3 sequences, approximately 45% recorded once. Source material: breast tumor tissue. The receptors were gathered from a female donor with breast cancer. Some clones in this sample may be carry-over from other donors' samples. CDR3s include the opening cysteine and the closing phenylalanine or tryptophan. A D gene is named only where the DNA matches it firmly. Rows give clone size only sometimes, using once, few, many, or a class for an expanded clone.

CDR3 protein,CDR3 DNA,J gene,clone size,D gene,V gene
CATSREAGWGLIVDEQFF,TGTGCCACCAGCAGAGAGGCGGGGTGGGGACTAATCGTGGATGAGCAGTTCTTC,TRBJ2-1,-,TRBD2,TRBV15
CASSGDRGGGYTF,TGTGCCAGCAGTGGGGACAGGGGTGGCGGCTACACCTTC,TRBJ1-2,many,TRBD1,TRBV2
CSANPEGLSSYNEQFF,TGCAGTGCCAACCCAGAGGGACTGAGCTCCTACAATGAGCAGTTCTTC,TRBJ2-1,many,-,TRBV20-1
CASSPNLQGASGYTF,TGTGCCAGCAGCCCTAACCTACAGGGGGCGAGTGGCTACACCTTC,TRBJ1-2,-,TRBD1,TRBV9
CASLSAGTGRGTF,TGTGCCAGCCTAAGCGCCGGGACAGGGCGAGGGACCTTC,TRBJ1-2,-,TRBD1,TRBV2
CASSFYGGPPYGYTF,TGTGCCAGCAGCTTTTACGGGGGGCCTCCTTATGGCTACACCTTC,TRBJ1-2,many,-,TRBV11-2
CAWSSVNEQFF,TGTGCCTGGAGTTCCGTCAATGAGCAGTTCTTC,TRBJ2-1,many,-,TRBV30
CACSTVAGEVYNEQFF,TGTGCCTGCAGTACTGTAGCGGGAGAGGTGTACAATGAGCAGTTCTTC,TRBJ2-1,-,TRBD2,TRBV10-3
CSARGVGGYTF,TGCAGTGCTAGGGGGGTAGGTGGCTACACCTTC,TRBJ1-2,many,-,TRBV20-1
CASSIRAGTTIVTQYF,TGTGCCAGTAGTATAAGGGCGGGCACTACCATAGTTACGCAGTATTTT,TRBJ2-3,-,-,TRBV19
CASSQLVVGTF,TGTGCCAGCAGCCAGCTAGTAGTTGGCACCTTC,TRBJ1-2,-,-,TRBV5-6
CASSRTGGGYGYTF,TGTGCCAGCAGTAGGACAGGGGGTGGCTATGGCTACACCTTC,TRBJ1-2,many,TRBD1,TRBV12-3/TRBV12-4
CASSFGLASTQYF,TGTGCCAGCAGCTTCGGACTAGCAAGTACGCAGTATTTT,TRBJ2-3,-,TRBD2,TRBV7-9
CATSRQPGQDLFEQFF,TGTGCCACCAGCAGACAACCGGGACAGGACCTGTTTGAGCAGTTCTTC,TRBJ2-1,-,TRBD1,TRBV15
CSVGSTGAGNGYTF,TGCAGCGTTGGGTCCACAGGGGCCGGGAATGGCTACACCTTC,TRBJ1-2,-,TRBD1,TRBV29-1
CVTSGGTQYF,TGCGTGACTAGCGGGGGGACCCAGTACTTC,TRBJ2-5,-,TRBD2,TRBV2
CASSFGQGHQPQHF,TGTGCCAGCAGTTTCGGGCAGGGTCATCAGCCCCAGCATTTT,TRBJ1-5,many,-,TRBV12-3/TRBV12-4
CASSLGEDEQFF,TGTGCCAGCTCGTTGGGAGAGGATGAGCAGTTCTTC,TRBJ2-1,many,-,TRBV7-9
CASSPDGGNTEAFF,TGTGCCAGTAGTCCGGACGGCGGGAACACTGAAGCTTTCTTT,TRBJ1-1,few,-,TRBV19
CASSPGLRDTEAFF,TGCGCCAGCAGCCCCGGACTCCGGGACACTGAAGCTTTCTTT,TRBJ1-1,-,-,TRBV11-1
CASSQSPRALQETQYF,TGTGCCAGCAGCCAGTCCCCCAGGGCGTTACAAGAGACCCAGTACTTC,TRBJ2-5,few,-,TRBV11-3
CATSRQGSGNTIYF,TGTGCCACCAGCAGGCAGGGATCTGGAAACACCATATATTTT,TRBJ1-3,many,-,TRBV15
CASSVPDRRETQYF,TGTGCCAGCAGCGTACCGGACAGGAGGGAGACCCAGTACTTC,TRBJ2-5,-,TRBD1,TRBV9
CASRETVQETQYF,TGTGCCAGCAGAGAGACAGTCCAAGAGACCCAGTACTTC,TRBJ2-5,many,-,TRBV6-5
CASSLGQGADEKLFF,TGTGCCAGCAGCTTGGGACAGGGGGCGGATGAAAAACTGTTTTTT,TRBJ1-4,once,TRBD1,TRBV13
CASKHDMNTEAFF,TGTGCCAGCAAACATGACATGAACACTGAAGCTTTCTTT,TRBJ1-1,many,-,TRBV9
CASTPSVPYATNEKLFF,TGTGCCAGCACCCCCTCGGTACCGTATGCAACTAATGAAAAACTGTTTTTT,TRBJ1-4,many,-,TRBV12-3/TRBV12-4
CATSRGAAHNEQFF,TGTGCCACCAGCAGGGGAGCGGCACACAATGAGCAGTTCTTC,TRBJ2-1,many,-,TRBV15
CASRADLVWETSGWRYTGELFF,TGTGCCAGCCGAGCCGACCTTGTTTGGGAGACTAGCGGGTGGAGGTACACCGGGGAGCTGTTTTTT,TRBJ2-2,many,TRBD2,TRBV7-8